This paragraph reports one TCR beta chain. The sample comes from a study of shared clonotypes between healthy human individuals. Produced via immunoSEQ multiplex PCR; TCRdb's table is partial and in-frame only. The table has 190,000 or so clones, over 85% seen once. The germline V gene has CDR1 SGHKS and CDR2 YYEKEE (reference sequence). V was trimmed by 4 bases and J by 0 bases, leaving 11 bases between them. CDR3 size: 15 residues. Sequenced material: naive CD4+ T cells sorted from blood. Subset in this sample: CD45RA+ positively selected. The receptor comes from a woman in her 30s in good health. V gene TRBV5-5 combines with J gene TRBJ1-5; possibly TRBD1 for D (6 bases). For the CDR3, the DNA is TGTGCCAGCAGCCCAGGGGCGAATAGCAATCAGCCCCAGCATTTT. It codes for CASSPGANSNQPQHF.